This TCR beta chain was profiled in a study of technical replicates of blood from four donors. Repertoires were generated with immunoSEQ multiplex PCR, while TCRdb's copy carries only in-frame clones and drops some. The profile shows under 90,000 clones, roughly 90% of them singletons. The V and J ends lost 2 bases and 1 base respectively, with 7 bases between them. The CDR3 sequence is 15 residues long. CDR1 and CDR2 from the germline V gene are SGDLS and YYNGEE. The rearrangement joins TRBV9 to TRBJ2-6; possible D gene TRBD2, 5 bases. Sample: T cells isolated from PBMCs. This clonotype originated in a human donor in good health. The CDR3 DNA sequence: TGTGCCAGCAGCGTTCCGGGGTCTGGGGCCAACGTCCTGACTTTC. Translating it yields CASSVPGSGANVLTF. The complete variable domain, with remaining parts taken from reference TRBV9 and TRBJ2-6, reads DSGVTQTPKHLITATGQRVTLRCSPRSGDLSVYWYQQSLDQGLQFLIQYYNGEERAKGNILERFSAQQFPDLHSELNLSSLELGDSALYFCASSVPGSGANVLTFGAGSRLTVL.